These 23 T cell receptor beta chains originate from one sample sequenced in a study of T-cell reconstitution after alpha-beta-depleted transplantation in children. Construction of the TCRbeta library involved unique molecular identifiers. TCRdb processed the PCR reads anew with MiXCR; each CDR3 protein has one entry. The profile shows more than 40,000 distinct CDR3 sequences, about 50% of them singletons. The input for sequencing was peripheral blood, taken before TCRalphabeta/CD19-depleted stem cell transplant. The receptors come from a boy under two years old with SCID, due to receive a stem cell transplant.

This clonotype is judged large. CDR3 region: CASSLAGQGGDYGYTF. Written as DNA, the CDR3 is TGTGCCAGCAGTTTAGCGGGGCAGGGTGGGGACTATGGCTACACCTTC. The V call is TRBV12-3 or TRBV12-4, the J call TRBJ1-2; maybe TRBD1 (5 bases). The CDR3 sequence is 16 residues long. V was cut by 0 bases and J by 3 bases, with 14 bases left in between.

The chain has TRBV5-1 and TRBJ2-7; TRBD1 agrees at 9 bases. CDR3 size: 17 residues. Germline CDR1 reads SGHRS; CDR2 reads YFSETQ. With V trimmed by 2 bases and J by 0 bases, 9 bases remained unmatched. The DNA of the CDR3 is TGCGCCAGCAGCTTCCATAAAACAGGGGGCTACTCCTACGAGCAGTACTTC. As protein: CASSFHKTGGYSYEQYF. Looking up the rest from reference TRBV5-1 and TRBJ2-7 gives the full variable domain: KAGVTQTPRYLIKTRGQQVTLSCSPISGHRSVSWYQQTPGQGLQFLFEYFSETQRNKGNFPGRFSGRQFSNSRSEMNVSTLELGDSALYLCASSFHKTGGYSYEQYFGPGTRLTVT.

This chain joins TRBV12-3 or TRBV12-4 and TRBJ2-3; 7 nucleotides agree with TRBD2. Germline trimming cut 4 bases from V and 3 bases from J; bases unmatched to any gene: 13. This CDR3 has 17 residues. This CDR3 is CASSSGPGRGDTDTQYF. As DNA, the CDR3 is TGTGCCAGCAGTTCCGGTCCGGGGAGGGGAGATACAGATACGCAGTATTTT.

The chain carries TRBV5-1 and TRBJ2-5; 8 positions agree with TRBD2. Germline trimming cut 0 bases from V and 5 bases from J; bases unmatched to any gene: 3. CDR1 SGHRS and CDR2 YFSETQ come from the germline V gene. This CDR3 is built from 14 residues. The CDR3 DNA follows: TGCGCCAGCAGCTTGGGGATAGCGGGGGAGACCCAGTACTTC. This sequence encodes CASSLGIAGETQYF.

This clonotype was detected only a few times. The chain employs TRBV20-1 and TRBJ1-2, with D possibly TRBD1 on 5 matching bases. There are 11 residues in the CDR3. Germline V lookup: CDR1 DFQATT, CDR2 SNEGSKA (reference sequence). V shed 6 bases and J shed 7 bases, with 12 bases lying between them. The CDR3 sequence: CSARKGSGYTF. DNA for the CDR3: TGCAGTGCCCGAAAGGGGAGTGGCTACACCTTC.

The chain carries TRBV7-2 and TRBJ2-3, with 11 bases aligning to TRBD2. The CDR3 runs to 16 residues. With 5 bases clipped from V and 1 base from J, the junction kept 5 bases outside the gene matches. CDR1 and CDR2 (germline): SGHTA, FQGNSA. CDR3 in amino acids: CASSPLAGGGTDTQYF. CDR3 bases: TGTGCCAGCAGCCCCCTAGCGGGGGGTGGCACAGATACGCAGTATTTT.

CDR3 sequence (DNA): TGCAGTGCTCACGGGGGGCCATACACTGAAGCTTTCTTT. Translated: CSAHGGPYTEAFF. The J gene is TRBJ1-1, the V gene TRBV20-1; TRBD1 might be the D (6 bases). Germline values: CDR1 DFQATT, CDR2 SNEGSKA (reference sequence). CDR3 size: 13 residues. V was trimmed by 5 bases and J by 3 bases, leaving 13 bases between them.

This sequence joins TRBV27 and TRBJ2-3, with D maybe TRBD2 (7 bases). The CDR3 sequence is 15 residues long. V gave up 6 bases and J gave up 1 base, with 14 bases separating them. Germline values: CDR1 MNHEY, CDR2 SMNVEV (reference sequence). The CDR3 here is CASSPGRGRTDTQYF. CDR3 in DNA: TGTGCCAGCAGCCCGGGGCGGGGGCGCACAGATACGCAGTATTTT.

The table lists this clonotype with a few counts. The J gene is TRBJ1-2, the V gene TRBV6-1, with D possibly TRBD1 on 6 matching bases. The CDR3 has 14 amino acids. The V end was cut by 5 bases, the J end by 3 bases, with 13 bases between. The germline gives CDR1 MNHNS, CDR2 SASEGT. The CDR3 region is CASSPRQVYYGYTF. The CDR3 DNA sequence: TGTGCCAGCAGTCCGAGACAGGTCTACTATGGCTACACCTTC.

This chain joins TRBV7-2 and TRBJ2-2; a possible D gene is TRBD2 (5 bases). Germline CDR1 SGHTA, CDR2 FQGNSA. V was trimmed by 5 bases and J by 3 bases, leaving 16 bases between them. The length of the CDR3 is 16 residues. CDR3 loop: CASSPSAGSYTGELFF. As DNA, the CDR3 is TGTGCCAGCAGCCCCTCGGCGGGCAGCTACACCGGGGAGCTGTTTTTT.

J is TRBJ1-6 and V is TRBV4-3, with D possibly matching TRBD1 (6 bases). Trimming took 4 bases from V and 11 from J, leaving 21 bases between them. This CDR3 spans 16 amino acids. Germline V gene lookup returns CDR1 LGHNA and CDR2 YSLEER. For the CDR3, the DNA is TGCGCCAGCAGCCCCCGTCGGGGGGCGCAGGTTACACCCCTCCACTTT. It encodes CASSPRRGAQVTPLHF.

This clonotype was recorded a few times. CDR3 amino acids: CASGSGSSYEQYF. Here the CDR3 DNA reads TGCGCCAGCGGGTCAGGGTCCTCCTACGAGCAGTACTTC. The chain uses TRBV5-1 and TRBJ2-7; the D gene is possibly TRBD1 (5 bases). This CDR3 contains 13 residues. Germline assignment: CDR1 SGHRS and CDR2 YFSETQ. V lost 7 bases and J 0 bases, leaving 11 bases between the germline ends.

The chain is built from TRBV15 and TRBJ2-1, with unresolved D. The germline V gene encodes CDR1 LNHNV and CDR2 YYDKDF (reference sequence). The CDR3 length is 14 residues. Trimming shortened V by 1 base and J by 5 bases, and 9 bases separated the two germline ends. CDR3 sequence reads: CATSRGDRDNEQFF. As DNA, the CDR3 is TGTGCCACCAGCAGAGGAGATAGGGACAATGAGCAGTTCTTC.

The J gene is TRBJ1-1, the V gene TRBV6-6; no definite D call. The V end lost 7 bases, the J end lost 5 bases, and 11 bases lay between the germline ends. The germline V gene has CDR1 MNHNY and CDR2 SVGAGI (reference sequence). This CDR3 spans 12 amino acids. The CDR3 coding sequence is TGTGCCAGCAATGGAGCCCCGACTGAAGCTTTCTTT. Its protein product is CASNGAPTEAFF.

This chain joins TRBV5-1 and TRBJ1-1, with 10 bases that match TRBD1. Trimming removed 4 bases from V and 5 bases from J; junction bases left unmatched: 8. This CDR3 has 15 amino acids. In germline, CDR1 is SGHRS, CDR2 YFSETQ. The CDR3 sequence is CASSVTGGPGTEAFF. CDR3 DNA: TGCGCCAGCAGCGTGACAGGGGGCCCGGGGACTGAAGCTTTCTTT.

This clonotype has only a few counts. Written as DNA, the CDR3 is TGTGCCAGCAGCCCCTGGTCCGGGTTCCAAGAGACCCAGTACTTC. Translating gives CASSPWSGFQETQYF. The rearrangement links TRBV27 to TRBJ2-5; D is ambiguous. Per the germline V gene, CDR1 is MNHEY and CDR2 is SMNVEV (reference sequence). Trimming removed 6 bases from V and 1 base from J, with 15 bases in between. This CDR3 spans 15 amino acids.

This clonotype was seen ten or more times. This chain links TRBV6-5 with TRBJ2-3, with D perhaps matching TRBD2 (5 bases). This CDR3 has 16 residues. Germline assignment: CDR1 MNHEY and CDR2 SVGAGI. V lost 6 bases and J lost 3, with 19 bases in between. This CDR3 is CASSLEAFGGTDTQYF. The CDR3 nucleotides read TGTGCCAGCAGCCTTGAGGCCTTCGGAGGAACAGATACGCAGTATTTT.

The chain uses TRBV20-1 and TRBJ1-5; D gene unclear. V lost 0 bases and J lost 3, with 9 bases in between. CDR1 and CDR2 (germline): DFQATT, SNEGSKA (reference sequence). This CDR3 is built from 14 residues. CDR3 residues: CSARESRHNQPQHF. In nucleotides, the CDR3 is TGCAGTGCTAGAGAATCCAGACACAATCAGCCCCAGCATTTT.

The chain joins TRBV20-1 to TRBJ2-7, with 9 bases that match TRBD2. The J segment lost 3 bases and the V segment lost 3 bases, leaving 9 bases of the junction unmatched. This CDR3 has 15 residues. Germline-derived CDR1 and CDR2 are DFQATT and SNEGSKA (reference sequence). The DNA for the CDR3 is TGCAGTGCTAGTGGGGCGCGGGGGGGAAACTACGAGCAGTACTTC. Its protein product is CSASGARGGNYEQYF.

This clonotype has just a few counts. This chain uses TRBV25-1 with TRBJ1-6; D not certain. The CDR3 runs to 13 residues. Trimming stripped 0 bases from V and 10 bases from J, with 7 bases between. Germline values: CDR1 MGHDK, CDR2 SYGVNS. The CDR3 sequence: CASSEYGISPLHF. The CDR3, as DNA: TGTGCCAGCAGTGAATATGGGATCTCACCCCTCCACTTT. The entire variable domain, with the rest obtained from reference TRBV25-1 and TRBJ1-6, is as follows: EADIYQTPRYLVIGTGKKITLECSQTMGHDKMYWYQQDPGMELHLIHYSYGVNSTEKGDLSSESTVSRIRTEHFPLTLESARPSHTSQYLCASSEYGISPLHFGNGTRLTVT.

The chain carries TRBV6-5 and TRBJ1-1; 7 positions agree with TRBD1. The length of the CDR3 is 14 residues. Germline CDR1 reads MNHEY; CDR2 reads SVGAGI. After removal of 6 bases from V and 4 bases from J, the junction contained 8 bases not matched to a gene. The CDR3 protein is CASSYSRGATEAFF. In nucleotides, the CDR3 is TGTGCCAGCAGCTACAGCAGGGGGGCCACTGAAGCTTTCTTT.

Written as DNA, the CDR3 is TGCGCCAGCAGCTTGGCAGCGGGGGGGCGTGAGACCCAGTACTTC. Its translation is CASSLAAGGRETQYF. The rearrangement links TRBV5-1 to TRBJ2-5; TRBD2 matches 10 bases. J was trimmed by 5 bases and V by 0 bases; bases with no gene match: 4. This CDR3 is 15 amino acids long. CDR1 is SGHRS, CDR2 YFSETQ, per germline.

The gene calls are TRBV15 and TRBJ1-1; TRBD1 is a possible D gene (5 bases). Trimming stripped 7 bases from V and 1 base from J, with 19 bases between. Germline V CDR1 and CDR2: LNHNV, YYDKDF (reference sequence). The CDR3 spans 16 residues. In DNA, the CDR3 is TGTGCCACCACCCGGAACAGGCAGCACGCGAACACTGAAGCTTTCTTT. It specifies CATTRNRQHANTEAFF.